Presented here are 14 T cell receptor beta chains from one specimen sequenced in a study of T cell changes during pregnancy in multiple sclerosis. Sequencing used immunoSEQ multiplex PCR; TCRdb keeps in-frame clones, though not all of them. The data contain about 100,000 clones, 92% of them singletons. Sequenced here: peripheral blood, sampled in the first trimester of pregnancy. The origin of the receptors is a female donor with multiple sclerosis, enrolled in a pregnancy study.

This chain joins TRBV28 and TRBJ2-1, with D uncertain. The germline V gene encodes CDR1 MDHEN and CDR2 SYDVKM. The CDR3 is 15 residues long. The V and J ends lost 2 bases and 5 bases respectively, with 13 bases between them. The CDR3 region is CASSLSPDWNNEQFF. The CDR3 coding sequence is TGTGCCAGCAGTTTAAGCCCCGACTGGAACAATGAGCAGTTCTTC.

V and J are TRBV9 and TRBJ2-5; tentative D call: TRBD2 (5 bases). Germline values: CDR1 SGDLS, CDR2 YYNGEE. The CDR3 spans 14 residues. Trimming took off 4 bases at V and 1 base at J, with 11 bases between the two ends. Here the CDR3 DNA reads TGTGCCAGCAGCCGTTCGGGGTCCCAAGAGACCCAGTACTTC. Translating it yields CASSRSGSQETQYF. Together with reference TRBV9 and TRBJ2-5, the CDR3 gives the full variable domain: DSGVTQTPKHLITATGQRVTLRCSPRSGDLSVYWYQQSLDQGLQFLIQYYNGEERAKGNILERFSAQQFPDLHSELNLSSLELGDSALYFCASSRSGSQETQYFGPGTRLLVL.

The CDR3 spells CASGLTGMGYTF. CDR3 bases: TGTGCTAGTGGTTTAACAGGGATGGGCTACACCTTC. This chain connects TRBV12-5 to TRBJ1-2, with D maybe TRBD1 (6 bases). The CDR3 loop spans 12 amino acids. Germline CDR1 and CDR2: LGHNT and FRNRAP. V was clipped by 3 bases and J by 8 bases, with 10 bases between them.

This clone came up once. The gene calls are TRBV5-8 and TRBJ1-4, with D uncertain. This CDR3 contains 15 residues. V was shortened by 4 bases and J by 7 bases, with 17 bases between the two germline ends. Germline V gives CDR1 SGHTS, CDR2 YDEGEE. Here the CDR3 DNA reads TGTGCCAGCAGCCCGGGATCAGCTTTATCTGAAAAACTGTTTTTT. Protein product: CASSPGSALSEKLFF.

The chain has TRBV28 and TRBJ2-1, with D maybe TRBD1 (5 bases). The CDR3 totals 17 residues. Per germline, CDR1 MDHEN and CDR2 SYDVKM. Trimming pared 9 bases from V and 14 bases from J, leaving 35 bases between. Written as DNA, the CDR3 is TGTGCCAGAGTCTTTGTCCGAAGTAGGGGTAAGGTCCGACCGAAGTTCTTC. As protein: CARVFVRSRGKVRPKFF.

Only a few counts were recorded for this clone. The rearrangement uses TRBV28 and TRBJ2-7; D perhaps matches TRBD1 (6 bases). The CDR3 runs to 14 residues. Germline CDR1 is MDHEN and CDR2 is SYDVKM. The V gene lost 4 bases and the J gene lost 4 bases, with 14 bases spanning the gap. CDR3 in DNA: TGTGCCAGCAGTTCAGGGGCCCCCTTTTACGAGCAGTACTTC. Translated, it gives CASSSGAPFYEQYF.

The rearrangement joins TRBV7-8 to TRBJ2-1; D is possibly TRBD2 (5 bases). Looked up from germline, CDR1 is SGHVS and CDR2 is FQNEAQ. Trimming cost V 5 bases and J 2 bases, with 19 bases left between them. The CDR3 sequence is 17 residues long. CDR3 bases: TGTGCCAGCAGCCCAAAACGCCTTAGCGATACCTACAATGAGCAGTTCTTC. The encoded protein is CASSPKRLSDTYNEQFF.

This chain links TRBV6-1 with TRBJ1-5; possibly TRBD1 for D (5 bases). CDR1 is MNHNS, CDR2 SASEGT, per germline. This CDR3 is 15 amino acids long. The germline V and J ends were trimmed by 8 bases and 2 bases, with 16 bases remaining between them. The CDR3 region has the DNA TGTGCCAGCCTTGCGTCCCGGGGGGGCAATCAGCCCCAGCATTTT. Amino acids: CASLASRGGNQPQHF.

The chain is built from TRBV7-6 and TRBJ1-5; no clear D gene. Germline V gene sequence: CDR1 SGHVS, CDR2 FNYEAQ. With 6 bases removed from V and 3 bases from J, the gap between germline ends came to 18 bases. The CDR3 loop spans 16 amino acids. The DNA of the CDR3 is TGTGCCAGCAGTCCGTTGAGCGGGCAGAACAATCAGCCCCAGCATTTT. Its protein is CASSPLSGQNNQPQHF. The whole variable domain, remainder taken from reference TRBV7-6 and TRBJ1-5, is GAGVSQSPRYKVTKRGQDVALRCDPISGHVSLYWYRQALGQGPEFLTYFNYEAQQDKSGLPNDRFSAERPEGSISTLTIQRTEQRDSAMYRCASSPLSGQNNQPQHFGDGTRLSIL.

Notes on this clone: This sample also contains other DNA sequences that code for the same CDR3. The CDR3 region has the DNA TGTGCCAGCAGCGTCGGTAGCGGGAGCTACGAGCAGTACTTC. Translating gives CASSVGSGSYEQYF. The rearrangement links TRBV9 to TRBJ2-7, with 9 bases matching TRBD2. The CDR3 spans 14 residues. The ends lost 2 bases at V and 3 bases at J; junction bases unmatched: 3. Germline loops: CDR1 SGDLS, CDR2 YYNGEE.

CDR3 amino acids: CASSVHRGGIQYF. CDR3 sequence (DNA): TGTGCCAGCAGTGTCCACAGGGGTGGCATTCAGTACTTC. The chain employs TRBV6-5 and TRBJ2-4; TRBD1 matches at 7 bases. The length of the CDR3 is 13 residues. CDR1 and CDR2 (germline): MNHEY, SVGAGI. J was trimmed by 9 bases and V by 5 bases; bases with no gene match: 7.

The chain couples TRBV28 to TRBJ2-3; 13 bases match TRBD2. The ends lost 2 bases at V and 3 bases at J; junction bases unmatched: 8. The CDR3 has 18 amino acids. Looked up from germline, CDR1 is MDHEN and CDR2 is SYDVKM. CDR3 nucleotide sequence: TGTGCCAGCAGTTTACCCCAGGGACTAGCGGGAAGGACAGATACGCAGTATTTT. Protein: CASSLPQGLAGRTDTQYF.

The V and J genes are TRBV2 and TRBJ1-5; D might be TRBD1 (5 bases). This CDR3 region has 14 residues. V was trimmed by 1 base and J by 5 bases, leaving 9 bases between them. Germline V gene sequence: CDR1 SNHLY, CDR2 FYNNEI. The CDR3 loop is CASSEGQGYQPQHF. The CDR3 DNA reads as TGTGCCAGCAGTGAAGGGCAGGGCTATCAGCCCCAGCATTTT.

The chain has TRBV28 and TRBJ1-5, with 7 bases aligning to TRBD1. This CDR3 has 15 residues. Trimming cost V 7 bases and J 9 bases; bases outside gene matches: 15. Per the germline V gene, CDR1 is MDHEN and CDR2 is SYDVKM. The CDR3 reads CASIRRGGVAGPQHF. DNA of the CDR3: TGTGCCAGCATACGACGAGGGGGCGTAGCTGGGCCCCAGCATTTT.